This T cell receptor (beta chain) was retrieved from a study of blood T cell repertoires in COVID-19. Across the study: Acute and convalescent COVID-19 samples came from the United States, Italy and Spain. The analysed material was cDNA or gDNA that came from T cells, B-cell-depleted T cells, or PBMCs.

Repertoires were generated with immunoSEQ multiplex PCR, while TCRdb's copy carries only in-frame clones and drops some. This table holds tens of thousands of clones, about nine tenths found once. V was pared by 7 bases and J by 0 bases, with 15 bases between. The germline V gene encodes CDR1 SNHLY and CDR2 FYNNEI. The CDR3 has 15 amino acids. The chain links TRBV2 to TRBJ1-1; D is undetermined. Sequenced input: peripheral blood. The clonotype was recovered from a human donor in a cohort sampled during active COVID-19. This CDR3 reads CASKSPGGMNTEAFF. CDR3 bases: TGTGCCAGCAAGTCCCCGGGAGGCATGAACACTGAAGCTTTCTTT.